The sequence of this TCR beta chain was determined in a study of blood T cell repertoires in COVID-19. On the study more broadly: There were acute and convalescent COVID-19 samples, and they came from the United States, Italy and Spain. From T cells, B-cell-depleted T cells, or PBMCs came the material, which was cDNA or gDNA.

Seattle-derived patients entered the study during active infection and were followed longitudinally. Sequencing used immunoSEQ multiplex PCR; TCRdb keeps in-frame clones, though not all of them. The sample lists about 110,000 clones, roughly four fifths seen once, with under 8% in the top ten. The specimen sequenced was peripheral blood. This TCR was sampled from a man aged 80 or over with COVID-19, enrolled during active disease.

This CDR3 is CASGRRQDTGELFF. The CDR3 region has the DNA TGTGCCAGCGGTCGTCGACAGGACACCGGGGAGCTGTTTTTT. The chain links TRBV6-6 to TRBJ2-2, with TRBD1 as a possible D gene (6 bases). Trimming took 8 bases from V and 3 from J, leaving 13 bases between them. The CDR3 is 14 residues long. Germline V gives CDR1 MNHNY, CDR2 SVGAGI (reference sequence).